This entry features one T cell receptor (beta chain) sequence. There are 20 residues in the CDR3. Per the germline V gene, CDR1 is MGHRA and CDR2 is YSYEKL. The ends lost 0 bases at V and 1 base at J; junction bases unmatched: 7. The protocol was immunoSEQ multiplex PCR, while the TCRdb copy is restricted to in-frame clones and leaves out a portion. The sample lists over 55,000 clones, around 87% occurring once. The data originate from a study of technical replicates of blood from a handful of donors. Sequenced sample: PBMCs. The chain uses TRBV4-1 and TRBJ2-3; 16 bases line up with TRBD2. The source is a human donor in good health. Some clones in this sample may be carry-over from other donors' samples. CDR3 protein: CASSQEMGLAGGRGTDTQYF. CDR3 DNA sequence: TGCGCCAGCAGCCAAGAGATGGGACTAGCGGGGGGGCGAGGCACAGATACGCAGTATTTT.